This T cell receptor (beta chain) was found in a study of T cell responses to AZD1222 COVID-19 vaccine. Study results and caveats: Baseline seropositivity occurred in only a handful of AZD1222 recipients.

V was pared by 4 bases and J by 2 bases, with 13 bases between. The V gene's germline CDR1 is SGHRS and CDR2 YFSETQ. This CDR3 has 15 amino acids. Only in-frame clones appear in the TCRdb table, and some are missing; sequencing was by immunoSEQ multiplex PCR. Seen here are about 99,000 clones, 91% observed once, and the top ten hold roughly 42%. Worth noting for this clone: As yet, its antigen is unknown.

The starting material was peripheral blood, obtained on day 0 of AZD1222 vaccination. This receptor was taken from an adult in good health. The rearrangement links TRBV5-1 to TRBJ1-5; tentatively, D is TRBD1 (5 bases). The CDR3 loop reads CASSGDGAGNQPQHF. CDR3 nucleotides: TGCGCCAGCAGCGGCGATGGGGCGGGCAATCAGCCCCAGCATTTT.